These T cell receptor beta chains were read from a single sample in a study of PD-L1 blockade in urothelial cancer. Using immunoSEQ multiplex PCR, the repertoire was profiled, and TCRdb retains in-frame clones only, with some absent. The sample lists about 40,000 clones, roughly four fifths seen once, with about 17% in the top ten. This material consisted of PBMCs, taken around atezolizumab (anti-PD-L1) treatment. All receptors come from a man aged 55 to 70 with urothelial cancer. Both conserved end residues are part of each CDR3.

V gene | CDR3 protein
TRBV28 | CRIEGANDEQFF
TRBV28 | CASSFVQGAQETQYF
TRBV5-1 | CASSSGQSPLATNEKLFF
TRBV28 | CASSLTLEQTDEQFF
TRBV9 | CASKATGLSGELFF
TRBV30 | CAWSGGGAIGANVLTF
TRBV30 | CAWSYGQRGSGANVLTF
TRBV7-9 | CASSNEGGDWEQYF
TRBV11-2 | CASSGGARDEQFF
TRBV11-2 | CASSRMGREQYF
TRBV6-1 | CASSGAGGYGYTF
TRBV4-1 | CASSPRPQEGYYGYTF
TRBV27 | CASSFNTGTDFYGYTF
TRBV4-2 | CASSQGEGQGDQPQHF
TRBV18 | CASSIGGQEQYF
TRBV10-3 | CAIRGQTSTDTQYF
TRBV6-5 | CASKGGTGGEKLFF
TRBV11-2 | CASSLTGGGGWNEQFF
TRBV28 | CATTDRVMAEAFF
TRBV10-3 | CAISYLAGGRDEQFF
TRBV28 | CASSFSFMGREQFF
TRBV4-1 | CASSQDPPQQGETQYF
TRBV7-9 | CASSHTGTSGGWFF
TRBV5-5 | CASSFPDRGTEAFF